This T cell receptor (beta chain) emerged from a study of blood T cell repertoires in COVID-19. Study-level background: The study drew acute and convalescent COVID-19 samples from the United States, Italy and Spain.

Per the original data handling: It was from reference gene primer amplification that nucleated cell counts were estimated. Libraries were prepared by immunoSEQ multiplex PCR; TCRdb keeps only in-frame clonotypes and omits some of them. For V, J and clone size, that table is used; D and trimming come from the DNA. Among about 87,000 clones, about 82% were seen once, and the ten largest hold under 30%. J lost 4 bases, V lost 5 bases, and 10 bases had no gene match. Germline V lookup: CDR1 LNHNV, CDR2 YYDKDF (reference sequence). The CDR3 is made up of 15 amino acids. The receptor's source is a human donor in a cohort sampled during active COVID-19. The chain has TRBV15 and TRBJ1-2, with 7 bases lining up with TRBD1. The material sequenced was peripheral blood. The CDR3 spells CATSSETGRGYGYTF. DNA for the CDR3: TGTGCCACCAGCTCGGAGACAGGGCGCGGCTATGGCTACACCTTC.